Each of the 12 T cell receptor beta chains below was sequenced from the same sample in a study of memory CD4+ T cells and cytomegalovirus serostatus (dated by TCRdb to between 2017 and 2020). Single viable CD3+CD4+CD8-CD45RO+ cells were sorted as memory CD4+ T cells on a FACSAria II. The method behind the library was the immunoSEQ multiplex PCR assay. TCRdb holds this immuneACCESS table with in-frame rearrangements only. Some clones are missing; in checked studies, unresolved V genes explain under half, and the rest has no known cause. The sample has tens of thousands of clones on record, about 73% of them singletons. The leading ten clones occupy under 0.9% of the sample. The source material was memory CD4+ T cells from blood. The receptors derive from an adult in good health and CMV-seronegative.

This clone was seen more than once but under ten times. The J gene is TRBJ1-1, the V gene TRBV30; TRBD1 might be the D (6 bases). The CDR3 has 14 amino acids. Trimming removed 2 bases from V and 5 bases from J, with 15 bases in between. Germline CDR1 GTSNPN, CDR2 SVGIG (reference sequence). The CDR3 DNA is TGTGCCTGGAGTCTTTACAGGGTAAATACTGAAGCTTTCTTT. Its protein is CAWSLYRVNTEAFF.

The CDR3 sequence is CASRGLGTEAFF. CDR3 bases: TGTGCCAGCAGGGGGCTAGGCACTGAAGCTTTCTTT. The V call is TRBV21-1, the J call TRBJ1-1; TRBD1 was called by the table and not checked on the DNA. TRBV21-1 is annotated as a pseudogene. This CDR3 has 12 residues.

The CDR3 loop is CASSSTATGTGSNSPLHF. CDR3 DNA sequence: TGCGCCAGCAGCTCAACAGCAACCGGGACAGGGAGTAATTCACCCCTCCACTTT. The V and J genes are TRBV5-1 and TRBJ1-6; TRBD1 matches 9 bases. Germline assignment: CDR1 SGHRS and CDR2 YFSETQ. The length of the CDR3 is 18 residues. V shed 3 bases, J shed 6 bases, and the junction held 13 bases outside the gene matches.

This chain connects TRBV5-6 to TRBJ2-3, with D maybe TRBD1 (6 bases). CDR1 and CDR2 (germline): SGHDT, YYEEEE. Deletions cut 0 bases from V and 1 base from J, with 15 bases between. The CDR3 has 17 residues. In nucleotides, the CDR3 is TGTGCCAGCAGCTTGGGCGCAGGGGACCCGCGCACAGATACGCAGTATTTT. As protein: CASSLGAGDPRTDTQYF. Full variable domain (outside the CDR3, taken from reference TRBV5-6 and TRBJ2-3): DAGVTQSPTHLIKTRGQQVTLRCSPKSGHDTVSWYQQALGQGPQFIFQYYEEEERQRGNFPDRFSGHQFPNYSSELNVNALLLGDSALYLCASSLGAGDPRTDTQYFGPGTRLTVL.

This chain joins TRBV11-2 and TRBJ2-7; possible D gene TRBD2, 7 bases. The CDR3 runs to 16 residues. Between the trimmed V and J ends, which lost 4 bases and 2 bases, there was a span of 18 bases. The germline V gene encodes CDR1 SGHAT and CDR2 FQNNGV. CDR3 in amino acids: CASSSAGADSPYEQYF. CDR3 DNA sequence: TGTGCCAGCAGCTCGGCGGGGGCAGACTCGCCCTACGAGCAGTACTTC.

V is TRBV6-5 and J is TRBJ1-1, with a weak D call TRBD1 (5 bases). The V gene's germline CDR1 is MNHEY and CDR2 SVGAGI. This CDR3 contains 12 residues. V was shortened by 4 bases and J by 11 bases, with 14 bases between the two germline ends. The CDR3 nucleotides are TGTGCCAGCAGTTCCGGGGGAGTGGGCGCTTTCTTT. This gives the protein CASSSGGVGAFF.

This clone was found a few times. The chain employs TRBV9 and TRBJ1-4; 9 positions match TRBD1. The CDR3 has 14 residues. CDR1 and CDR2 from the germline V gene are SGDLS and YYNGEE. The ends lost 0 bases at V and 10 bases at J; junction bases unmatched: 4. The CDR3 DNA reads TGTGCCAGCAGCGTAGAGGGACAGGGAGCAAAACTGTTTTTT. It yields the protein CASSVEGQGAKLFF. Complete variable domain (other parts from reference TRBV9 and TRBJ1-4): DSGVTQTPKHLITATGQRVTLRCSPRSGDLSVYWYQQSLDQGLQFLIQYYNGEERAKGNILERFSAQQFPDLHSELNLSSLELGDSALYFCASSVEGQGAKLFFGSGTQLSVL.

The J gene is TRBJ2-3, the V gene TRBV7-2, with D possibly matching TRBD1 (6 bases). The CDR3 runs 13 residues. From germline, CDR1 is SGHTA and CDR2 FQGNSA. V lost 4 bases and J 11 bases, leaving 16 bases between the germline ends. As DNA, the CDR3 is TGTGCCAGCAGCTCCGGCGGGCAGGGGAAGCAGTATTTT. It specifies CASSSGGQGKQYF.

As for this clone: The same CDR3 can be traced to other DNA sequences in this sample. The genes are TRBV11-2 and TRBJ2-2; D might be TRBD1 (5 bases). V was shortened by 5 bases and J by 2 bases, with 12 bases between the two germline ends. The germline gives CDR1 SGHAT, CDR2 FQNNGV. This CDR3 comprises 15 residues. The CDR3 loop is CASSLDSLNTGELFF. CDR3 nucleotides: TGTGCCAGCAGCCTCGACAGTCTTAACACCGGGGAGCTGTTTTTT.

The chain joins TRBV15 to TRBJ1-3, with D perhaps TRBD1 (5 bases). The CDR3 loop spans 14 amino acids. Trimming took 0 bases from V and 7 from J, leaving 10 bases between them. Germline lookup yields CDR1 LNHNV and CDR2 YYDKDF (reference sequence). The CDR3 DNA follows: TGTGCCACCAGCAGAGACCAGGGAGTGAACACCATATATTTT. Its protein product is CATSRDQGVNTIYF.

This clone came up once. This rearrangement joins TRBV7-3 to TRBJ2-1; the match to TRBD1 covers 8 bases. V lost 8 bases, J lost 7 bases, and 10 bases stayed unmatched. The length of the CDR3 is 14 residues. Germline V gene sequence: CDR1 SGHTA, CDR2 FQGTGA. The CDR3 sequence: CASGEQGGRNEQFF. The CDR3 nucleotides are TGTGCCAGCGGGGAACAGGGGGGTAGGAATGAGCAGTTCTTC. The whole variable domain, remainder taken from reference TRBV7-3 and TRBJ2-1, is GAGVSQTPSNKVTEKGKYVELRCDPISGHTALYWYRQSLGQGPEFLIYFQGTGAADDSGLPNDRFFAVRPEGSVSTLKIQRTERGDSAVYLCASGEQGGRNEQFFGPGTRLTVL.

The V and J genes are TRBV27 and TRBJ1-4, with D uncertain. Trimming cost V 5 bases and J 2 bases, with 18 bases left between them. From germline, CDR1 is MNHEY and CDR2 SMNVEV (reference sequence). The CDR3 sequence is 17 residues long. In DNA, the CDR3 is TGTGCCAGCAGTAAGTGGATGGGATCCACCACTAATGAAAAACTGTTTTTT. Residues: CASSKWMGSTTNEKLFF.